The T cell receptor beta chain under discussion was sequenced for a study of blood T cell repertoires in COVID-19. This CDR3 region has 15 residues. Per the germline V gene, CDR1 is LNHDA and CDR2 is SQIVND (reference sequence). The V and J ends lost 8 bases and 1 base, in that order; junction bases with no gene match: 6. Generated by immunoSEQ multiplex PCR, the TCRdb table keeps only in-frame clones and is missing some. The data contain under 200,000 clones, 75% to 90% of them seen just once; the ten biggest clones take up under 7.5%. The TCR sequence derives from a middle-aged woman with acute or convalescent COVID-19. Input material: peripheral blood. V and J are TRBV19 and TRBJ1-1; 11 bases map to TRBD1. The CDR3 nucleotides read TGTGCCAGTCGCGGACAGGGGGCTGCGAACACTGAAGCTTTCTTT. This gives the protein CASRGQGAANTEAFF.